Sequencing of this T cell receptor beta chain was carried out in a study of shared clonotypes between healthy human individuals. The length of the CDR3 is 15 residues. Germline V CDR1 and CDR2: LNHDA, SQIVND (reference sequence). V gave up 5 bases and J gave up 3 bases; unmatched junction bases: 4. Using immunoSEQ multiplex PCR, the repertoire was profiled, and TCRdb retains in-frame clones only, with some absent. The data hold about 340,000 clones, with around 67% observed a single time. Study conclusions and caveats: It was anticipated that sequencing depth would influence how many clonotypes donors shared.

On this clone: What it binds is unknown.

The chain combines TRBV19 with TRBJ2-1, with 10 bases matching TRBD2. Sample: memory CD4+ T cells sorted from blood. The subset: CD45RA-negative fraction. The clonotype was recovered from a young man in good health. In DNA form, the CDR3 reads TGTGCCAGTAGTGTAACTAGCGGGGACTACAATGAGCAGTTCTTC. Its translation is CASSVTSGDYNEQFF.